The entry below describes one T cell receptor (beta chain). What antigen it recognizes has not been identified. No base quality information exists; no much larger clone differs at one position. The source of the sample is a study of shared clonotypes between healthy human individuals (dated by TCRdb to 2019 to 2021). About the investigation overall: The cohort included a few men and a couple of women between 18 and 49 years of age. For each donor, CD4 naive and CD4 memory were each run on three plates, CD8 naive on two plates, and CD8 memory on one plate. To estimate repertoire size and how much clonotype sharing occurs between individuals, the study deeply sequenced the blood TCR repertoires of 4 to 6 healthy adults. To increase sequencing depth and limit assay-specific biases, TCR repertoire library preparation and sequencing were carried out by different laboratories using diverse techniques. Leukapheresis yielded between about 0.8 and 8.9 billion PBMCs per donor.

TCR CDR3 regions were amplified from genomic DNA by multiplex PCR using the deep immunoSEQ assay. Extracted genomic DNA from each cell subset was distributed evenly across all wells of several immunoSEQ 96-well plates, and each plate was treated as a replicate. Each replicate PCR for sorted subsets received around 0.2 ug genomic DNA, equal to tens of thousands of T cell genomes. Purified libraries were measured with a Qubit 3.0 fluorometer, size-checked on a Bioanalyzer 2100, and measured again with the KAPA Library Quantification kit. Every immunoSEQ 96-well plate was sequenced on a separate single-read 150-cycle Illumina NextSeq 550 flow cell. The authors' analysis ran thus. Because the immunoSEQ output held only junctional sequences and lacked quality scores, the filtering could not match the filtering applied to full-length reads. To assign V/J genes and CDR3, sequences were annotated using PyIR, a Python wrapper for IgBLAST v1.9, with IMGT germline references. Reads were filtered out if the reads had weak V/J assignments (E-value above 1e-6), no CDR3, stop codons, out-of-frame junctions, or ambiguous translated residues. V3J clonotypes were defined by identical inferred V gene, J gene, and CDR3 amino acid sequence. Percentage overlap between repertoires was computed as shared unique clonotypes divided by the size of the smaller repertoire. Three approaches were used to assess repertoire richness: RTK rarefaction, the Chao1 estimator, and Recon v2.1 estimates of unobserved clonotypes. Generation probabilities for all TCRbeta clonotypes obtained by the gDNA method from several donors were computed using OLGA. This is the immuneACCESS table as TCRdb keeps it, with only in-frame sequences that have V and J called. A part of the clones is gone; compared with another copy, unresolved V genes explain less than half, and the rest is unexplained. V, J and clone size are taken as reported in that table, and D and trimming were inferred from the DNA itself. A total of 2 million to 3 million clones appear in this sample, 93% of them only once. 0.35% to 0.45% of the sample belongs to the ten largest clones.

Donors were healthy HIV-negative adults with no recently reported acute infections or vaccinations. Only Caucasian adults living in Nashville, Tennessee, USA were represented among the donors. CD4+ T cells were enriched by magnetic negative selection, after which naive cells were positively selected on CD45RA and the negative fraction was taken as the memory subset. Blood was collected by leukapheresis, and PBMCs were isolated by Ficoll-Histopaque density gradient centrifugation and then cryopreserved in liquid nitrogen vapor phase. Analytical flow cytometry was used to check the purity and quantity of every magnetically sorted T cell population. Genomic DNA was isolated from each sorted fraction and quantified by UV absorbance on a Nanodrop 2000c. Results and caveats for the whole study, not just this receptor: Based on pairwise subsampling, the degree of clonotype sharing among donors was expected to be affected by sequencing depth. The small number of donors limited the genetic and exposure-history diversity represented. Approximately 4.8% of naive CD4, 3.5% of naive CD8, approximately 2.2% of memory CD4, and around 0.42% of memory CD8 clonotypes were shared across several donors. Naive subsets generally had larger estimated clonotype richness than memory subsets did. Clonotypes shared by all four sorted-subset donors showed higher generation probabilities than non-shared clonotypes. Rarefaction of sorted-subset datasets indicated incomplete sequencing despite the large sequencing depth. Sampling was restricted to blood, and TCR repertoires in tissue are likely to differ from TCR repertoires in blood.

Spanning cysteine to phenylalanine, the CDR3 consists of 16 amino acids. Just the 48-base CDR3 DNA is kept, in frame starting at base 1. Trimming removed 3 bases from V and 1 base from J, leaving 16 bases between the germline ends. Via the germline V gene, CDR1 is SGHAT and CDR2 FQNNGV. The source material was naive CD4+ T cells from PBMCs. The sample's cell subset or site label, decoded: CD45RA+ positively selected. The rearrangement joined TRBV11-2 to TRBJ2-7; TRBD2 is a possible D gene, resting on 5 matching bases. The clonotype was recovered from a man aged 18 to 29 in good health. Some clones in this sample may be carry-over from other donors' samples. Here the CDR3 is given as CASSFGVGIPSYEQYF. At the DNA level, the sequence is TGTGCCAGCAGCTTCGGGGTCGGGATCCCTTCCTACGAGCAGTACTTC.